Listed below are T cell receptor beta chains from one sample, sequenced in a study of shared clonotypes between healthy human individuals. Produced via immunoSEQ multiplex PCR; TCRdb's table is partial and in-frame only. The sample shows nearly 2 million clones, about 95% of them seen only once. Sequenced material: naive CD8+ T cells sorted from blood. The source is a man younger than 30 in good health. CDR3s include the opening cysteine and the closing phenylalanine or tryptophan. Each record gives: clone size, D gene, V gene, J gene, CDR3 DNA, CDR3 protein. A D gene is named only where the DNA matches it firmly. Clone size is not always given. Where it is, it says once, few, many or a class for expanded clones.

>-|-|TRBV29-1|TRBJ2-2
TGCAGCGTCCCTGGGAATCGACCCGGGGAGCTGTTTTTT
CSVPGNRPGELFF
>-|-|TRBV27|TRBJ2-7
TGTGCCAGCAGTTTATCTCGGAGAATGGAACACGAGCAGTACTTC
CASSLSRRMEHEQYF
>-|-|TRBV19|TRBJ1-6
TGTGCCAGTAGTCCCGTTGCAGGCCAGTATAATTCACCCCTCCACTTT
CASSPVAGQYNSPLHF
>-|-|TRBV28|TRBJ1-5
TGTGCCAGCAGTTTAGGGCAGTGGGACAATCAGCCCCAGCATTTT
CASSLGQWDNQPQHF
>-|-|TRBV30|TRBJ2-3
TGTGCCTGGAGCCCCCCGACTGGCGGGGTTACCTACACAGATACGCAGTATTTT
CAWSPPTGGVTYTDTQYF
>-|-|TRBV10-2|TRBJ1-5
TGCGCCAGCAGTGAGAATTCCCCCGCGGCGGATAGCAATCAGCCCCAGCATTTT
CASSENSPAADSNQPQHF
>-|-|TRBV9|TRBJ2-7
TGTGCCAGCAGCGTAGGTGGCAGCCACGAGCAGTACTTC
CASSVGGSHEQYF
>-|-|TRBV21-1|TRBJ1-2
TGTGCCAGCAGCAAACTCGGACCCCGGGACGGGGACTATGGCTACACCTTC
CASSKLGPRDGDYGYTF
>-|-|TRBV6-6|TRBJ2-1
TGTGCCAGCAGTTACTCCGCAAATGAGCAGTTCTTC
CASSYSANEQFF
>-|TRBD1|TRBV7-9|TRBJ1-5
TGTGCCAGCAGCACACAGGGGGCGGGCAATCAGCCCCAGCATTTT
CASSTQGAGNQPQHF
>-|TRBD2|TRBV10-3|TRBJ2-5
TGTGCCATCAGTGCTCCAGGAGCGGGGAGTCAAGAGACCCAGTACTTC
CAISAPGAGSQETQYF
>-|-|TRBV6-5|TRBJ1-5
TGTGCCAGCAGTTACGGCTTTCCCCAGCCCCAGCATTTT
CASSYGFPQPQHF
>-|-|TRBV6-1|TRBJ1-1
TGTGCCAGCAGTGACCCCATTCCCCGGGAGAGGGTGTTCACTGAAGCTTTCTTT
CASSDPIPRERVFTEAFF
>once|-|TRBV11-2|TRBJ1-6
TGTGCCAGCAGCCTCGGGGTCAGGAACTCCTATAATTCACCCCTCCACTTT
CASSLGVRNSYNSPLHF
>-|-|TRBV27|TRBJ1-1
TGTGCCAGCAGTTTCTCGGCGGGAGCGTCCACTGAAGCTTTCTTT
CASSFSAGASTEAFF
>-|-|TRBV14|TRBJ2-7
TGTGCCAGCAGCCAAGACGGTTTGTTAGGGCAGTACTTC
CASSQDGLLGQYF
>once|-|TRBV27|TRBJ2-1
TGTGCCAGCAGTTTACAGCATCCCTACAATGAGCAGTTCTTC
CASSLQHPYNEQFF